Below are 23 T cell receptor beta chains sequenced from a single sample in a study of neurological immune-mediated disorders. TCRdb independently ran MiXCR on the 5' RACE reads; one entry per CDR3 protein. The profile shows approximately 44,000 distinct CDR3 sequences, 4.5% to 7% of them singletons. The sequenced sample consisted of CD4+ T cells from blood. These receptors were collected from a woman in her late teens or twenties with multiple sclerosis.

In its sample, this clonotype was seen many times. The J gene is TRBJ2-6, the V gene TRBV7-6; D is ambiguous. This CDR3 is 14 amino acids long. The germline V gene has CDR1 SGHVS and CDR2 FNYEAQ. Trimming pared 4 bases from V and 0 bases from J, leaving 4 bases between. This CDR3 is CASSYGSGANVLTF. Here the CDR3 DNA reads TGTGCCAGCAGCTACGGCTCTGGGGCCAACGTCCTGACTTTC.

This clonotype was recorded many times. The J gene is TRBJ2-1, the V gene TRBV7-8, with 7 positions matching TRBD2. V was clipped by 5 bases and J by 4 bases; unmatched bases: 8. The germline gives CDR1 SGHVS, CDR2 FQNEAQ. The CDR3 consists of 15 residues. The CDR3 here is CASSGAGTTYNEQFF. CDR3 nucleotide sequence: TGTGCCAGCAGCGGAGCCGGGACTACGTACAATGAGCAGTTCTTC.

This chain uses TRBV19 with TRBJ1-4; possibly TRBD1 for D (6 bases). This CDR3 spans 16 amino acids. Trimming took 6 bases from V and 0 from J, leaving 14 bases between them. Germline V gene lookup returns CDR1 LNHDA and CDR2 SQIVND (reference sequence). The CDR3 nucleotides read TGTGCCAGTAGCAGAAAAGGGGGGACAACTAATGAAAAACTGTTTTTT. It yields the protein CASSRKGGTTNEKLFF.

This clonotype was observed at least ten times. The chain carries TRBV9 and TRBJ2-1, with D possibly being TRBD1 or TRBD2 (5 bases each). The CDR3 consists of 15 residues. CDR1 SGDLS and CDR2 YYNGEE come from the germline V gene. The V gene lost 4 bases and the J gene lost 10 bases, with 21 bases spanning the gap. The CDR3 here is CASSPPPPLGGEQFF. Here the CDR3 DNA reads TGTGCCAGCAGCCCTCCCCCCCCTCTTGGGGGAGAGCAGTTCTTC.

This sequence joins TRBV18 and TRBJ2-2; unclear D gene. Germline V gives CDR1 KGHSH, CDR2 LQKENI. The germline V and J ends were trimmed by 2 bases and 4 bases, with 11 bases remaining between them. This CDR3 has 15 residues. CDR3 bases: TGTGCCAGCTCACCAGGACGCCGAAGCACCGGGGAGCTGTTTTTT. This gives the protein CASSPGRRSTGELFF.

The V call is TRBV20-1, the J call TRBJ2-1; TRBD2 matches 13 bases. V trimming: 6 bases; J trimming: 1 base; junction bases outside the gene matches: 15. Germline CDR1 DFQATT, CDR2 SNEGSKA (reference sequence). This CDR3 is built from 19 residues. In nucleotides, the CDR3 is TGCAGTGCCGCTCCCTGGACTAGCGGGAGCCTTAGGTCCTACAATGAGCAGTTCTTC. Amino acids: CSAAPWTSGSLRSYNEQFF.

This clonotype occurred many times. J is TRBJ1-2 and V is TRBV12-3 or TRBV12-4; D is perhaps TRBD1 (5 bases). V was clipped by 7 bases and J by 7 bases, with 22 bases between them. The CDR3 covers 15 residues. CDR3 nucleotide sequence: TGTGCCAGCATGCGACCCGGGGCTCTCTCGGGTGGCTACACCTTC. It yields the protein CASMRPGALSGGYTF.

This clonotype was observed at least ten times. The V call is TRBV5-1, the J call TRBJ2-1, with D perhaps matching TRBD1 (6 bases). In germline, CDR1 is SGHRS, CDR2 YFSETQ. V was trimmed by 1 base and J by 0 bases, leaving 8 bases between them. The CDR3 extends over 15 amino acids. CDR3 in amino acids: CASSLRDNSYNEQFF. DNA for the CDR3: TGCGCCAGCAGCTTGAGGGACAACTCCTACAATGAGCAGTTCTTC.

There are many counts of this clonotype. This rearrangement joins TRBV20-1 to TRBJ2-1; no definite D call. The V gene's germline CDR1 is DFQATT and CDR2 SNEGSKA (reference sequence). This CDR3 is 12 amino acids long. The CDR3 coding sequence is TGCAGCGTTCGGTATCTCTACAATGAGCAGTTCTTC. Its translation is CSVRYLYNEQFF.

This clonotype has ten or more counts. The chain combines TRBV11-2 with TRBJ1-4; D gene unclear. CDR1 is SGHAT and CDR2 is FQNNGV in the germline V gene. Trimming removed 2 bases at V and 0 bases at J, with 13 bases between. CDR3 length: 17 amino acids. The DNA for the CDR3 is TGTGCCAGCAGCTTAAAGAGGACTATCCCAACTAATGAAAAACTGTTTTTT. Protein product: CASSLKRTIPTNEKLFF.

This clonotype is labeled medium-sized. The rearrangement joins TRBV5-1 to TRBJ1-1; D possibly corresponds to TRBD1 (5 bases). Germline lookup yields CDR1 SGHRS and CDR2 YFSETQ. The CDR3 sequence is 14 residues long. The V end lost 4 bases, the J end lost 0 bases, and 10 bases lay between the germline ends. CDR3 protein: CASSGGRLNTEAFF. The DNA of the CDR3 is TGCGCCAGCAGCGGGGGACGGTTGAACACTGAAGCTTTCTTT. The full variable domain, with the rest looked up from reference TRBV5-1 and TRBJ1-1, is KAGVTQTPRYLIKTRGQQVTLSCSPISGHRSVSWYQQTPGQGLQFLFEYFSETQRNKGNFPGRFSGRQFSNSRSEMNVSTLELGDSALYLCASSGGRLNTEAFFGQGTRLTVV.

This clonotype was detected many times. CDR3 in DNA: TGTGCCAGCACCATGACCACCACGAGGGCTTTCTTT. Translating gives CASTMTTTRAFF. The chain employs TRBV7-3 and TRBJ1-1; D remains ambiguous. This CDR3 is built from 12 residues. Germline lookup yields CDR1 SGHTA and CDR2 FQGTGA. Trimming stripped 7 bases from V and 11 bases from J, with 17 bases between.

In its sample, this clonotype was seen many times. This chain uses TRBV25-1 with TRBJ1-2; tentative D call: TRBD1 (6 bases). The V gene's germline CDR1 is MGHDK and CDR2 SYGVNS. The CDR3 runs to 14 residues. Trimming took off 4 bases at V and 2 bases at J, with 11 bases between the two ends. CDR3 in amino acids: CASSARGGNYGYTF. The DNA for the CDR3 is TGTGCCAGCAGTGCCAGGGGTGGGAACTATGGCTACACCTTC.

This clonotype was recorded many times. The rearrangement links TRBV20-1 to TRBJ2-4, with D perhaps matching TRBD1 or TRBD2 (5 bases each). V gave up 5 bases and J gave up 0 bases, with 14 bases separating them. Germline-derived CDR1 and CDR2 are DFQATT and SNEGSKA (reference sequence). The CDR3 has 15 amino acids. CDR3 DNA: TGCAGTGCTCCAGGGCGGGTGTTAGCCAAAAACATTCAGTACTTC. This gives the protein CSAPGRVLAKNIQYF.

The table lists this clonotype with many counts. J is TRBJ2-1 and V is TRBV5-1; the D is unclear. The CDR3 has 13 residues. With 2 bases removed from V and 6 bases from J, the gap between germline ends came to 9 bases. The germline CDR1 and CDR2 sequences are SGHRS and YFSETQ. This chain's CDR3 is CASSFTPSNEQFF. In DNA form, the CDR3 reads TGCGCCAGCAGCTTTACTCCCTCCAATGAGCAGTTCTTC.

This clonotype was seen many times. The genes are TRBV6-6 and TRBJ2-5; TRBD1 agrees at 10 bases. Germline CDR1 MNHNY, CDR2 SVGAGI (reference sequence). The J segment lost 6 bases and the V segment lost 11 bases, leaving 12 bases of the junction unmatched. This CDR3 comprises 14 residues. Here the CDR3 DNA reads TGTGCCGCTCACGATCCGGGACAGGGGAAGACCCAGTACTTC. This translates into CAAHDPGQGKTQYF.

This clonotype was seen at least ten times. The CDR3 reads CASSRRGGTVNTEAFF. CDR3 in DNA: TGTGCCAGCAGCCGACGGGGAGGCACAGTCAACACTGAAGCTTTCTTT. The chain recombines TRBV14 with TRBJ1-1; D unclear. The germline V gene encodes CDR1 SGHDN and CDR2 FVKESK. This CDR3 spans 16 amino acids. Trimming removed 4 bases at V and 2 bases at J, with 17 bases between.

In this sample, this clonotype turned up many times. J is TRBJ1-1 and V is TRBV7-2; no clear D gene. Trimming left V 2 bases short and J 3 bases short, with 7 bases between. CDR3 size: 13 residues. Germline CDR1 SGHTA, CDR2 FQGNSA. Written as DNA, the CDR3 is TGTGCCAGCAGCTTACGGACGGACACTGAAGCTTTCTTT. This encodes CASSLRTDTEAFF.

This clonotype was counted at least ten times. This rearrangement joins TRBV20-1 to TRBJ1-1; the D gene is possibly TRBD1 (6 bases). The V gene's germline CDR1 is DFQATT and CDR2 SNEGSKA (reference sequence). This CDR3 is built from 14 residues. CDR3 DNA sequence: TGCAGGGGTGGCCGAACAGGGATTTTTTCTGAAGCTTTCTTT. Translated, it gives CRGGRTGIFSEAFF.

The CDR3 protein is CASSQDTGAGEKLFF. The CDR3 DNA sequence: TGTGCCAGCAGCCAAGATACAGGGGCGGGGGAAAAACTGTTTTTT. This chain links TRBV3-1 with TRBJ1-4; TRBD1 matches 7 bases. CDR1 is LGHDT, CDR2 YNNKEL, per germline (reference sequence). The V and J ends lost 0 bases and 8 bases, in that order; junction bases with no gene match: 6. This CDR3 contains 15 residues.

This clonotype was found many times. The chain links TRBV18 to TRBJ1-1, with D perhaps TRBD1 (6 bases). From germline, CDR1 is KGHSH and CDR2 LQKENI. V was pared by 4 bases and J by 3 bases, with 9 bases between. The CDR3 runs 13 residues. The CDR3 coding sequence is TGTGCCAGCTCACGCAGGGGAGACACTGAAGCTTTCTTT. It is translated as CASSRRGDTEAFF.

In its sample, this clonotype was seen many times. The chain recombines TRBV5-5 with TRBJ1-6; tentative D call: TRBD1 (5 bases). The CDR3 extends over 13 amino acids. Trimming took 1 base from V and 8 from J, leaving 7 bases between them. Germline-derived CDR1 and CDR2 are SGHKS and YYEKEE (reference sequence). CDR3 residues: CASSLTGDSPLHF. CDR3 DNA: TGTGCCAGCAGCTTGACGGGGGATTCACCCCTCCACTTT. The whole variable domain, filled in from reference TRBV5-5 and TRBJ1-6, reads DAGVTQSPTHLIKTRGQQVTLRCSPISGHKSVSWYQQVLGQGPQFIFQYYEKEERGRGNFPDRFSARQFPNYSSELNVNALLLGDSALYLCASSLTGDSPLHFGNGTRLTVT.

This clonotype was recorded at least ten times. This chain uses TRBV20-1 with TRBJ2-2, with D possibly being TRBD1 (6 bases). V dropped 5 bases and J dropped 4 bases, with 14 bases sitting between them. This CDR3 comprises 14 residues. Germline CDR1 is DFQATT and CDR2 is SNEGSKA (reference sequence). The CDR3 region has the DNA TGCAGTGCTGATCCAGGGGATGGCACCGGGGAGCTGTTTTTT. As protein: CSADPGDGTGELFF.